The sample holds many counts of the clone carrying this T cell receptor beta chain. Germline CDR1 reads DFQATT; CDR2 reads SNEGSKA (reference sequence). Between the trimmed V and J ends, which lost 0 bases and 4 bases, there was a span of 18 bases. The CDR3 is 16 residues long. The entry originates in a study of T cells in Graves' hyperthyroidism and ophthalmopathy. A patient was excluded if there was uncontrolled infection, other autoimmune disease, pregnancy or lactation. TCR beta CDR3 sequences were amplified from RNA transcripts. Primed by the HTBI set, a first-round RT-PCR was run on the TCR CDR3. Using its own MiXCR run on the multiplex PCR reads, TCRdb lists one record per CDR3 protein. Among around 520,000 distinct CDR3 sequences, around a quarter were seen once, and the ten largest hold approximately 10%.

Sequenced sample: blood. The chain uses TRBV20-1 and TRBJ1-2, with a possible D match to TRBD1 (5 bases). This sequence originates from a woman aged 25 to 39 with Graves' ophthalmopathy. The chain's CDR3 is CSARDLAGQKLYGYTF. The CDR3 DNA reads TGCAGTGCTAGAGATCTTGCTGGACAAAAGCTCTATGGCTACACCTTC.